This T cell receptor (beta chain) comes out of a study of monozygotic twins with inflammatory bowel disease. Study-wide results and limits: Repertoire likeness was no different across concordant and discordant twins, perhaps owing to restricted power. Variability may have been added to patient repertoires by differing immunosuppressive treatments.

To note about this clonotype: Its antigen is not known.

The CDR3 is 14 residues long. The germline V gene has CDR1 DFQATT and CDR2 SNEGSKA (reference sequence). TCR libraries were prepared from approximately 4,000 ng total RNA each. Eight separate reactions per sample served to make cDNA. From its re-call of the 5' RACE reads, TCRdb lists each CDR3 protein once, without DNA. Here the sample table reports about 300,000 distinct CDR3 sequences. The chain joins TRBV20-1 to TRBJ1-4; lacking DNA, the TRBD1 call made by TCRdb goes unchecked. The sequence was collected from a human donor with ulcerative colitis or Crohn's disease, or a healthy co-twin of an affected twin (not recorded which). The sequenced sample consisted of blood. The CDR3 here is CSASPDQAGEKLFF.